This T cell receptor beta chain was sequenced for a study of shared clonotypes between healthy human individuals. Data came from immunoSEQ multiplex PCR; TCRdb stores just in-frame clones and leaves some out. The sample carries 600,000 to 700,000 clones, about three quarters recorded once. This TCR came from a woman aged 25 to 39 in good health. Sequencing used memory CD4+ T cells sorted from blood. Subset here: CD45RA-negative fraction.

The CDR3, as DNA: TGCGCCAGCAGCACACTGGGCGGACAGGGTCCTCCCGAGCAGTACTTC. Translation: CASSTLGGQGPPEQYF. The rearrangement joins TRBV5-1 to TRBJ2-7; 8 bases align to TRBD1. V shed 4 bases and J 6 bases; nucleotides not matched to a gene: 15. This CDR3 comprises 16 residues. Germline V lookup: CDR1 SGHRS, CDR2 YFSETQ.